One sample yielded the 28 T cell receptor beta chains listed below, sequenced in a study of identical twins listed by TCRdb under 2016. The protocol used for the library was 5' RACE. Sequencing instrument: Illumina HiSeq 2000. TCRdb ran its own pipeline on the public reads, namely fastp trimming at Q25 and MiXCR clone calling, and kept in-frame beta chains. Each CDR3 protein appears once, grouped with its most common genes and DNA. The sample table contains around 490,000 distinct CDR3 sequences; only one count was recorded for around 15% of them. The ten top clones hold roughly 0.43% of the sample. This sample was shared with a second study, whose subject was yellow fever vaccine responses in identical twins.

Sequencing input: CD4+ T cells sorted from blood. The receptors come from a woman aged 18 to 35 in good health.

The chain employs TRBV18 and TRBJ2-1; 7 positions match TRBD2. Germline CDR1 reads KGHSH; CDR2 reads LQKENI. Losses at the gene ends were 1 base for V and 5 bases for J; bases not matched to a gene: 5. The CDR3 is made up of 15 amino acids. CDR3 in amino acids: CASSPLSGKHNEQFF. The CDR3 nucleotides are TGTGCCAGCTCACCACTCAGCGGGAAGCACAATGAGCAGTTCTTC.

V is TRBV7-6 and J is TRBJ2-1; TRBD1 or TRBD2 may be the D gene (5 bases each). The CDR3 runs 15 residues. Deletions cut 5 bases from V and 7 bases from J, with 18 bases between. Germline CDR1 reads SGHVS; CDR2 reads FNYEAQ. The CDR3 protein is CASSQGTLTQNEQFF. Here the CDR3 DNA reads TGTGCCAGCAGCCAAGGGACCCTAACACAAAATGAGCAGTTCTTC.

The rearrangement links TRBV6-5 to TRBJ2-5, with D possibly TRBD2 on 5 matching bases. V lost 2 bases and J 3 bases, leaving 13 bases between the germline ends. In germline, CDR1 is MNHEY, CDR2 SVGAGI. This CDR3 is built from 15 residues. Here the CDR3 DNA reads TGTGCCAGCAGTTACGGGAGATTAGCTGAAGAGACCCAGTACTTC. Translated: CASSYGRLAEETQYF.

The J gene is TRBJ1-6, the V gene TRBV28; D is unresolved. Germline CDR1 and CDR2: MDHEN and SYDVKM. The CDR3 consists of 15 residues. V gave up 2 bases and J gave up 2 bases, with 7 bases separating them. In nucleotides, the CDR3 is TGTGCCAGCAGTTTAATCGATGCCTATAATTCACCCCTCCACTTT. This encodes CASSLIDAYNSPLHF.

The table lists this clonotype with a few counts. The chain combines TRBV5-1 with TRBJ2-7; 7 bases map to TRBD2. The germline V gene encodes CDR1 SGHRS and CDR2 YFSETQ. This CDR3 is built from 16 residues. Trimming cost V 4 bases and J 1 base; bases outside gene matches: 11. CDR3 in amino acids: CASSPSGGGRSYEQYF. The CDR3 DNA reads as TGCGCCAGCAGCCCGTCGGGCGGGGGTCGGTCCTACGAGCAGTACTTC.

The V call is TRBV3-1, the J call TRBJ2-1, with TRBD1 as a possible D gene (6 bases). V lost 4 bases and J 2 bases, leaving 9 bases between the germline ends. There are 14 residues in the CDR3. CDR1 is LGHDT, CDR2 YNNKEL, per germline (reference sequence). The DNA of the CDR3 is TGTGCCAGCAGCCCGGACAGAGCCTACAATGAGCAGTTCTTC. This sequence encodes CASSPDRAYNEQFF.

This clonotype has only a few counts. CDR3 loop: CASSQLDRGDYGYTF. The DNA of the CDR3 is TGCGCCAGCAGCCAGTTGGACAGGGGGGACTATGGCTACACCTTC. V is TRBV4-1 and J is TRBJ1-2; 10 bases fit TRBD1. Germline values: CDR1 MGHRA, CDR2 YSYEKL. V shed 3 bases and J 3 bases; nucleotides not matched to a gene: 4. This CDR3 has 15 amino acids.

This clonotype was recorded a few times. The chain has TRBV7-9 and TRBJ2-7, with D possibly being TRBD1 (6 bases). The CDR3 length is 12 residues. Germline V CDR1 and CDR2: SEHNR, FQNEAQ (reference sequence). V lost 6 bases and J lost 3, with 9 bases in between. CDR3 residues: CASREQGYEQYF. CDR3 sequence (DNA): TGTGCCAGCAGGGAACAGGGCTACGAGCAGTACTTC.

The rearrangement links TRBV28 to TRBJ2-2, with no clear D. The CDR3 covers 15 residues. Trimming removed 8 bases at V and 0 bases at J, with 13 bases between. The V gene's germline CDR1 is MDHEN and CDR2 SYDVKM. For the CDR3, the DNA is TGTGCCAGCGCCCAAGAGGTTGCGAACACCGGGGAGCTGTTTTTT. Translation: CASAQEVANTGELFF.

This clonotype appeared a single time. The chain couples TRBV5-1 to TRBJ2-7; possibly TRBD1 or TRBD2 for D (5 bases each). The CDR3 has 15 amino acids. The germline gives CDR1 SGHRS, CDR2 YFSETQ. V gave up 4 bases and J gave up 5 bases, with 19 bases separating them. This CDR3 reads CASSVSGTSANEQYF. CDR3 DNA sequence: TGCGCCAGCAGCGTGTCCGGGACCTCCGCAAACGAGCAGTACTTC.

This clonotype was detected many times. V gene TRBV12-3 or TRBV12-4 combines with J gene TRBJ1-1; D might be TRBD1 (5 bases). This CDR3 has 11 amino acids. V was cut by 6 bases and J by 7 bases, with 9 bases left in between. The CDR3 nucleotides read TGTGCCAGCAGCCCCCAGGGTGAAGCTTTCTTT. It translates to CASSPQGEAFF.

The V gene is TRBV12-3 or TRBV12-4, the J gene TRBJ1-1, with D possibly TRBD1 on 5 matching bases. CDR3 length equals 14 residues. The V gene lost 7 bases and the J gene lost 1 base, with 13 bases spanning the gap. The CDR3 nucleotides are TGTGCCAGCACCCAGAGTGGGGCGAACACTGAAGCTTTCTTT. Residues: CASTQSGANTEAFF.

The rearrangement uses TRBV20-1 and TRBJ2-3; 9 positions match TRBD2. The CDR3 runs 16 residues. Germline values: CDR1 DFQATT, CDR2 SNEGSKA (reference sequence). J lost 3 bases, V lost 0 bases, and 7 bases had no gene match. CDR3 DNA: TGCAGTGCTAGAGATCGCGGGGGACTAGCAACAGATACGCAGTATTTT. Translation: CSARDRGGLATDTQYF.

The CDR3 DNA reads as TGTGCCAGCAGGTCCCTACAGGGAGTGAGGGCTTTCTTT. Its translation: CASRSLQGVRAFF. The V and J genes are TRBV12-3 or TRBV12-4 and TRBJ1-1; maybe TRBD1 (6 bases). The CDR3 is made up of 13 amino acids. The V gene lost 6 bases and the J gene lost 11 bases, with 19 bases spanning the gap.

This clonotype was picked up many times. The chain carries TRBV12-3 or TRBV12-4 and TRBJ1-6; D uncertain. The CDR3 loop spans 14 amino acids. Trimming cost V 3 bases and J 5 bases, with 8 bases left between them. The CDR3 sequence is CASSFLENNSPLHF. The CDR3 coding sequence is TGTGCCAGCAGTTTCTTGGAGAATAATTCACCCCTCCACTTT.

This clonotype came up a few times. The rearrangement uses TRBV12-3 or TRBV12-4 and TRBJ2-5; D gene uncertain. There are 14 residues in the CDR3. The V and J ends lost 1 base and 1 base respectively, with 7 bases between them. The CDR3 region has the DNA TGTGCCAGCAGTTTAGGATCTAGCCAAGAGACCCAGTACTTC. Its protein is CASSLGSSQETQYF.

There are many counts of this clonotype. The chain couples TRBV4-1 to TRBJ2-3, with no clear D. In germline, CDR1 is MGHRA, CDR2 YSYEKL. The CDR3 covers 14 residues. V lost 2 bases and J 1 base, leaving 7 bases between the germline ends. CDR3 protein: CASSQPTRTDTQYF. The DNA of the CDR3 is TGCGCCAGCAGCCAACCGACACGCACAGATACGCAGTATTTT.

Only a few counts were recorded for this clonotype. V is TRBV5-4 and J is TRBJ2-2; D is unresolved. Trimming removed 4 bases at V and 2 bases at J, with 15 bases between. The CDR3 runs 16 residues. Germline V gives CDR1 SGHNT, CDR2 YYREEE (reference sequence). In nucleotides, the CDR3 is TGTGCCAGCAGCGCCGGGTCCCCCAAAAACACCGGGGAGCTGTTTTTT. Translation: CASSAGSPKNTGELFF.

This chain joins TRBV6-6 and TRBJ2-5; D is possibly TRBD1 (7 bases). Looked up from germline, CDR1 is MNHNY and CDR2 is SVGAGI (reference sequence). V shed 7 bases and J shed 7 bases, with 10 bases lying between them. The CDR3 runs to 11 residues. The CDR3 nucleotides read TGTGCCAGCATGGAGGGGGCGACCCAGTACTTC. This encodes CASMEGATQYF.

This clonotype was counted at least ten times. One end of the junction is discordant with germline, which a read error may explain. In nucleotides, the CDR3 is TGTGCCAGCAGCCAACCCGGCACAGATACGCAGTATTTT. It encodes CASSQPGTDTQYF. This chain uses TRBV4-1 with TRBJ2-3; the D is unclear. This CDR3 is 13 amino acids long. Germline CDR1 reads MGHRA; CDR2 reads YSYEKL.

The chain couples TRBV7-9 to TRBJ2-5; 9 nucleotides line up with TRBD1. The CDR3 extends over 15 amino acids. The V and J ends lost 2 bases and 4 bases, in that order; junction bases with no gene match: 5. In germline, CDR1 is SEHNR, CDR2 FQNEAQ (reference sequence). The CDR3 coding sequence is TGTGCCAGCAGCTTAATGGGACAGGGTCTAGAGACCCAGTACTTC. The encoded protein is CASSLMGQGLETQYF.

This clonotype was seen only a few times. This chain uses TRBV20-1 with TRBJ2-5; D is perhaps TRBD1 (6 bases). The V gene lost 6 bases and the J gene lost 4 bases, with 12 bases spanning the gap. Germline assignment: CDR1 DFQATT and CDR2 SNEGSKA (reference sequence). The CDR3 totals 12 residues. CDR3 protein: CSASGDRETQYF. CDR3 bases: TGCAGTGCCTCAGGGGATCGAGAGACCCAGTACTTC.

The J gene is TRBJ1-1, the V gene TRBV28; D gene ambiguous. Per the germline V gene, CDR1 is MDHEN and CDR2 is SYDVKM. The CDR3 loop spans 11 amino acids. The CDR3 nucleotides are TGTGCTGCCGGCGACCGCACTGAAGCTTTCTTT. This encodes CAAGDRTEAFF.

This chain links TRBV18 with TRBJ2-7, with TRBD2 matching 7 bases. This CDR3 is built from 14 residues. CDR1 and CDR2 (germline): KGHSH, LQKENI. The ends lost 4 bases at V and 4 bases at J; junction bases unmatched: 7. The CDR3 sequence: CASSREGIVYEQYF. Written as DNA, the CDR3 is TGTGCCAGCTCACGGGAGGGAATCGTTTACGAGCAGTACTTC.

A few counts support this clonotype. The rearrangement joins TRBV27 to TRBJ2-2; TRBD1 agrees at 9 bases. Losses at the gene ends were 5 bases for V and 4 bases for J; bases not matched to a gene: 8. The CDR3 has 16 amino acids. The germline V gene has CDR1 MNHEY and CDR2 SMNVEV (reference sequence). The CDR3 here is CASSKYRGRGTGELFF. CDR3 DNA: TGTGCCAGCAGTAAATACAGGGGGCGCGGCACCGGGGAGCTGTTTTTT.

The sample holds a few counts of this clonotype. The rearrangement links TRBV14 to TRBJ2-1; D is possibly TRBD2 (7 bases). This CDR3 contains 14 residues. Germline V lookup: CDR1 SGHDN, CDR2 FVKESK. V was cut by 2 bases and J by 10 bases, with 15 bases left in between. The chain's CDR3 is CASSQRMGGAEQFF. CDR3 nucleotides: TGTGCCAGCAGCCAACGGATGGGGGGGGCGGAGCAGTTCTTC.

This clonotype came up a few times. The genes are TRBV12-3 or TRBV12-4 and TRBJ2-5; D gene uncertain. Trimming removed 3 bases at V and 5 bases at J, with 13 bases between. This CDR3 spans 14 amino acids. CDR3 DNA sequence: TGTGCCAGCAGTTTCGGCCAGTTTCTTGAGACCCAGTACTTC. Translation: CASSFGQFLETQYF.

The rearrangement uses TRBV6-1 and TRBJ2-5; either TRBD1 or TRBD2 may fit D (5 bases each). This CDR3 is built from 16 residues. Looked up from germline, CDR1 is MNHNS and CDR2 is SASEGT. The ends were cut back, 5 bases at V and 5 bases at J, with 21 bases in the middle. The CDR3 loop reads CASSRSRGQTKETQYF. CDR3 coding DNA: TGTGCCAGCAGTAGAAGCCGGGGCCAAACAAAGGAGACCCAGTACTTC.